This TCR beta chain comes out of a study of beta chain features in type 1 diabetes. This clone was observed a handful of times. Antigen unknown. The entirety of the isolated RNA underwent reverse transcription, so expressed TCRB transcripts were sequenced. Generated by immunoSEQ multiplex PCR, the TCRdb table keeps only in-frame clones and is missing some. This table holds 20,000 to 25,000 clones, around 65% found once. The CDR3 runs 14 residues. The germline V and J ends were trimmed by 4 bases and 0 bases, with 9 bases remaining between them. Per the germline V gene, CDR1 is LGHNA and CDR2 is YSLEER. Study-wide findings and caveats: Although PCR might favor shorter templates, it would do so equally in patients and controls. For Type 1 diabetes patients, all four CD4+ subsets carried TCRB CDR3s that were moderately but significantly shorter.

Sequenced sample: stem cell memory CD4+ T cells from blood. The receptor's source is a woman in her thirties or forties with type 1 diabetes. This chain links TRBV4-3 with TRBJ1-1; no firm D call. The CDR3 bases are TGCGCCAGCAGCCCCCAGAAGTTGAACACTGAAGCTTTCTTT. As protein: CASSPQKLNTEAFF.